These 7 T cell receptor beta chains originate from one sample sequenced in a study of T cell changes during pregnancy in multiple sclerosis (dated by TCRdb to between 2018 and 2020). Library preparation employed the immunoSEQ multiplex PCR assay. The immuneACCESS repertoire file appears here via TCRdb, limited to in-frame rearrangements. These files lack a portion of the clones; in checked studies, under half of the deficit traces to unresolved V genes, and the cause of the others is not known. This sample lists about 39,000 clones; about nine tenths were detected once. The ten top clones hold almost 2% of the sample. Sample: CD4+ T cells from peripheral blood mononuclear cells, taken after pregnancy. These receptors were taken from a female donor in good health, enrolled as a control in a pregnancy study.

This clone appeared a single time. This chain uses TRBV4-2 with TRBJ2-1; D unclear. There are 14 residues in the CDR3. The V gene's germline CDR1 is LGHNA and CDR2 YNFKEQ. Trimming left V 1 base short and J 5 bases short, with 9 bases between. The CDR3 DNA sequence: TGTGCCAGCAGCCAAGTTCAGTTTCACAATGAGCAGTTCTTC. Its translation: CASSQVQFHNEQFF.

Here the CDR3 reads CASSFAGDHNSPLHF. The DNA of the CDR3 is TGCGCCAGCAGCTTTGCCGGGGATCATAATTCACCCCTCCACTTT. The chain combines TRBV5-1 with TRBJ1-6; no clear D. CDR1 and CDR2 (germline): SGHRS, YFSETQ. The CDR3 has 15 residues. Trimming left V 2 bases short and J 5 bases short, with 11 bases between.

The chain employs TRBV6-5 and TRBJ2-3; no reliable D call. The CDR3 covers 13 residues. CDR1 is MNHEY, CDR2 SVGAGI, per germline. V lost 5 bases and J lost 3, with 9 bases in between. The CDR3 here is CASSRDLTDTQYF. CDR3 nucleotides: TGTGCCAGCAGTCGTGACTTAACAGATACGCAGTATTTT.

The gene calls are TRBV5-1 and TRBJ1-2; TRBD1 agrees at 8 bases. V lost 5 bases to trimming and J lost 3 bases; unmatched junction nucleotides: 9. Germline CDR1 is SGHRS and CDR2 is YFSETQ. There are 15 residues in the CDR3. CDR3 in amino acids: CASSSGQGRYYGYTF. The CDR3 DNA reads as TGCGCCAGCAGTTCCGGACAGGGTCGATACTATGGCTACACCTTC.

V usage is TRBV21-1 and J usage is TRBJ2-2; TRBD2, the table's D call, was not compared with the DNA. TRBV21-1 is a listed pseudogene. There are 17 residues in the CDR3. CDR3: CASSKVGVAGETGELFF. In nucleotides, the CDR3 is TGTGCCAGCAGCAAAGTGGGAGTAGCGGGAGAAACCGGGGAGCTGTTTTTT.

The chain employs TRBV30 and TRBJ2-3, with TRBD1 identical over 8 bases. Germline-derived CDR1 and CDR2 are GTSNPN and SVGIG (reference sequence). The V gene end was trimmed by 6 bases and the J gene end by 0 bases; junction bases not matched to a gene: 5. This CDR3 has 14 amino acids. The CDR3 here is CACSTGGSTDTQYF. As DNA, the CDR3 is TGTGCCTGTTCCACAGGGGGGAGCACAGATACGCAGTATTTT.

The J gene is TRBJ2-3, the V gene TRBV7-9, with D maybe TRBD2 (7 bases). The CDR3 spans 15 residues. The V gene's germline CDR1 is SEHNR and CDR2 FQNEAQ (reference sequence). Trimming cost V 5 bases and J 6 bases, with 18 bases left between them. CDR3: CASSPMGGGADTQYF. In DNA form, the CDR3 reads TGTGCCAGCAGCCCTATGGGGGGGGGCGCGGATACGCAGTATTTT.